The 21 T cell receptor beta chains below come from one sample, sequenced in a study of beta chain features in type 1 diabetes. What was sequenced were expressed TCRB transcripts, since all of the isolated RNA had been reverse transcribed. Sequencing used immunoSEQ multiplex PCR; TCRdb keeps in-frame clones, though not all of them. The repertoire includes hundreds of thousands of clones, around an eighth of them detected once, and approximately 0.021% sits in the top ten. General observations from the study: Significant though moderate, a shortening of TCRB CDR3s appeared in all four CD4+ subsets of Type 1 diabetes patients.

These TCRs are of unknown antigen specificity. The sample consisted of naive CD4+ T cells from blood. The receptors come from a man in his late teens or twenties with type 1 diabetes.

The chain couples TRBV28 to TRBJ1-4, with D possibly being TRBD1 (6 bases). Germline V lookup: CDR1 MDHEN, CDR2 SYDVKM. The CDR3 runs to 15 residues. V shed 5 bases and J shed 3 bases, with 13 bases lying between them. The CDR3 protein is CASSRQDTSNEKLFF. CDR3 nucleotide sequence: TGTGCCAGCAGTCGACAGGATACGTCTAATGAAAAACTGTTTTTT. The full variable domain, its missing parts supplied by reference TRBV28 and TRBJ1-4, is DVKVTQSSRYLVKRTGEKVFLECVQDMDHENMFWYRQDPGLGLRLIYFSYDVKMKEKGDIPEGYSVSREKKERFSLILESASTNQTSMYLCASSRQDTSNEKLFFGSGTQLSVL.

This clone was observed a handful of times. This chain links TRBV11-2 with TRBJ2-6, with D unclear. V was pared by 1 base and J by 2 bases, with 6 bases between. The CDR3 contains 15 residues. Germline V CDR1 and CDR2: SGHAT, FQNNGV. The CDR3 here is CASSLGRAGANVLTF. In DNA form, the CDR3 reads TGTGCCAGCAGCTTAGGCAGAGCTGGGGCCAACGTCCTGACTTTC.

In its sample, this clone was seen a few times. V usage is TRBV28 and J usage is TRBJ1-2; TRBD1 agrees at 12 bases. Germline V gives CDR1 MDHEN, CDR2 SYDVKM. After removal of 5 bases from V and 7 bases from J, the junction contained 8 bases not matched to a gene. The CDR3 totals 15 residues. CDR3 sequence: CASSPPGQGAGGYTF. As DNA, the CDR3 is TGTGCCAGCAGTCCCCCGGGACAGGGGGCGGGTGGCTACACCTTC.

The rearrangement uses TRBV5-1 and TRBJ2-7; D is perhaps TRBD2 (5 bases). CDR3 length equals 14 residues. Trimming stripped 4 bases from V and 2 bases from J, with 13 bases between. Germline loops: CDR1 SGHRS, CDR2 YFSETQ. DNA for the CDR3: TGCGCCAGCAGCCCCCCCGGGGATCCCTACGAGCAGTACTTC. Amino acids: CASSPPGDPYEQYF.

This clone was observed a single time. The chain carries TRBV6-5 and TRBJ1-6; TRBD1 matches at 7 bases. V shed 5 bases, J shed 4 bases, and the junction held 2 bases outside the gene matches. The CDR3 totals 14 residues. CDR1 is MNHEY, CDR2 SVGAGI, per germline. CDR3 residues: CASSMGQYNSPLHF. The CDR3 bases are TGTGCCAGCAGTATGGGACAGTATAATTCACCCCTCCACTTT.

This clone was seen more than once but under ten times. The chain is built from TRBV5-1 and TRBJ1-2, with D perhaps TRBD1 (5 bases). Germline CDR1 is SGHRS and CDR2 is YFSETQ. V was pared by 5 bases and J by 4 bases, with 18 bases between. This CDR3 is 15 amino acids long. CDR3 DNA sequence: TGCGCCAGCAGGACAGCGTACCGGAGAATCTATGGCTACACCTTC. Its translation: CASRTAYRRIYGYTF.

The J gene is TRBJ2-1, the V gene TRBV25-1, with 8 bases aligning to TRBD2. J was trimmed by 3 bases and V by 6 bases; bases with no gene match: 7. Germline loops: CDR1 MGHDK, CDR2 SYGVNS. The CDR3 contains 15 residues. Here the CDR3 reads CASRDPSGYYNEQFF. In DNA, the CDR3 is TGTGCCAGCAGGGACCCTAGCGGGTACTACAATGAGCAGTTCTTC.

The chain employs TRBV15 and TRBJ1-1; D is undetermined. Trimming removed 9 bases from V and 0 bases from J, with 8 bases in between. The CDR3 length is 12 residues. Per germline, CDR1 LNHNV and CDR2 YYDKDF (reference sequence). CDR3 in amino acids: CATRTMNTEAFF. CDR3 DNA: TGTGCCACACGGACTATGAACACTGAAGCTTTCTTT.

This clone appeared a few times. The rearrangement joins TRBV20-1 to TRBJ1-1; no definite D call. The CDR3 extends over 11 amino acids. Germline V gives CDR1 DFQATT, CDR2 SNEGSKA (reference sequence). V was shortened by 6 bases and J by 3 bases, with 8 bases between the two germline ends. The CDR3 is CSAQRYTEAFF. CDR3 in DNA: TGCAGTGCGCAGAGATACACTGAAGCTTTCTTT.

The chain joins TRBV7-2 to TRBJ2-6; tentative D call: TRBD1 (8 bases). V lost 5 bases and J lost 2, with 16 bases in between. Germline V CDR1 and CDR2: SGHTA, FQGNSA. The CDR3 is 17 residues long. CDR3 bases: TGTGCCAGCAGCGGACAGGGAGGGCTACCTGGGGCCAACGTCCTGACTTTC. Its protein is CASSGQGGLPGANVLTF.

This clone was picked up a small number of times. The chain recombines TRBV10-3 with TRBJ2-7; 7 bases match TRBD1. The ends lost 0 bases at V and 3 bases at J; junction bases unmatched: 2. Germline values: CDR1 ENHRY, CDR2 SYGVKD. This CDR3 spans 14 amino acids. The CDR3 loop reads CAISESTGIYEQYF. Here the CDR3 DNA reads TGTGCCATCAGTGAGTCGACAGGGATCTACGAGCAGTACTTC.

The chain combines TRBV7-9 with TRBJ2-1, with D hard to call. Germline CDR1 is SEHNR and CDR2 is FQNEAQ (reference sequence). The V and J ends lost 4 bases and 8 bases respectively, with 9 bases between them. CDR3 size: 12 residues. CDR3 residues: CASSYGFDEQFF. In DNA form, the CDR3 reads TGTGCCAGCAGCTATGGGTTTGATGAGCAGTTCTTC.

Comments on this clone: Other DNA sequences in this specimen translate into the identical CDR3. The gene calls are TRBV9 and TRBJ1-5; no clear D. This CDR3 has 12 amino acids. Germline V gene lookup returns CDR1 SGDLS and CDR2 YYNGEE. V was clipped by 0 bases and J by 4 bases, with 2 bases between them. The CDR3 reads CASSVGNQPQHF. DNA for the CDR3: TGTGCCAGCAGCGTAGGTAATCAGCCCCAGCATTTT.

This clone was seen more than once but under ten times. The V and J genes are TRBV4-1 and TRBJ2-7, with 7 positions matching TRBD1. The germline CDR1 and CDR2 sequences are MGHRA and YSYEKL. The trim removed 4 bases at V and 7 bases at J, leaving 19 bases unmatched. This CDR3 contains 17 residues. The CDR3 sequence: CASSLGQARSPSGEQYF. CDR3 in DNA: TGCGCCAGCAGCCTAGGACAGGCTCGGTCCCCCTCGGGGGAGCAGTACTTC.

This clone was seen only a few times. The CDR3 sequence: CASTGQGRETQYF. CDR3 bases: TGTGCCAGTACCGGCCAGGGGAGAGAGACCCAGTACTTC. The V gene is TRBV19, the J gene TRBJ2-5, with TRBD1 as a possible D gene (6 bases). This CDR3 is 13 amino acids long. Per the germline V gene, CDR1 is LNHDA and CDR2 is SQIVND (reference sequence). V lost 7 bases and J lost 4, with 13 bases in between.

The rearrangement uses TRBV11-1 and TRBJ2-3; perhaps D is TRBD1 or TRBD2 (5 bases each). The germline gives CDR1 SGHAT, CDR2 FQDESV (reference sequence). V was pared by 5 bases and J by 2 bases, with 8 bases between. CDR3 size: 13 residues. The CDR3 reads CASSLGPTDTQYF. The CDR3 DNA is TGTGCCAGCAGCCTGGGACCCACAGATACGCAGTATTTT.

This clone was seen a few times. The chain combines TRBV30 with TRBJ2-7; D may be TRBD1 or TRBD2 (6 bases each). The V end was cut by 5 bases, the J end by 3 bases, with 14 bases between. The CDR3 is 13 residues long. Germline assignment: CDR1 GTSNPN and CDR2 SVGIG (reference sequence). CDR3 bases: TGTGCCTGGGACGTGGGGGGCGGCTACGAGCAGTACTTC. It specifies CAWDVGGGYEQYF.

There are a few counts of this clone. This chain uses TRBV10-3 with TRBJ2-5; 7 bases align to TRBD1. The CDR3 spans 11 residues. Losses at the gene ends were 6 bases for V and 14 bases for J; bases not matched to a gene: 9. The germline gives CDR1 ENHRY, CDR2 SYGVKD. Written as DNA, the CDR3 is TGTGCCATCAGCGGAAGTGACAGGGCATACTTC. Its protein product is CAISGSDRAYF.

The chain combines TRBV25-1 with TRBJ1-1, with unresolved D. Germline assignment: CDR1 MGHDK and CDR2 SYGVNS. The V and J ends lost 1 base and 1 base respectively, with 10 bases between them. The CDR3 sequence is 15 residues long. In nucleotides, the CDR3 is TGTGCCAGCAGTGAATCCGAGTTGAAGAACACTGAAGCTTTCTTT. Translating gives CASSESELKNTEAFF.

This clone was counted a few times. The rearrangement joins TRBV9 to TRBJ1-2; the match to TRBD1 covers 8 bases. V lost 3 bases and J lost 3; bases outside the gene matches: 7. CDR3 size: 15 residues. Germline assignment: CDR1 SGDLS and CDR2 YYNGEE. The CDR3 sequence is CASSGPQGGDYGYTF. The CDR3 DNA reads as TGTGCCAGCAGCGGCCCACAGGGGGGAGACTATGGCTACACCTTC.

This clone was observed a handful of times. The chain is built from TRBV30 and TRBJ1-1; no clear D. Trimming took off 5 bases at V and 2 bases at J, with 15 bases between the two ends. In germline, CDR1 is GTSNPN, CDR2 SVGIG (reference sequence). The CDR3 has 14 residues. The CDR3 sequence: CAWGRARLNTEAFF. In nucleotides, the CDR3 is TGTGCCTGGGGCCGGGCGCGTCTTAACACTGAAGCTTTCTTT.